Described below is a single T cell receptor (beta chain) sequence and its context. Its antigen specificity is not known. Base qualities are missing; no much larger clone stands one base away. The germline V gene sets CDR1 to SGHAT and CDR2 to FQNNGV. The CDR3 measures 16 amino acids from cysteine to phenylalanine. Only CDR3 DNA remains: 48 bases, in frame from the first base. Germline trimming amounts to 1 base on V and 6 bases on J, with 6 as the count of junction bases outside the gene matches. The immunoSEQ Assay, a bias-controlled multiplex PCR, was used to amplify TCRbeta CDR3 regions from genomic DNA. As for the authors' bioinformatics: Within the assay, amplification of reference gene primers was used to estimate how many nucleated cells each sample contained. To quantify the absolute abundance of each unique TCRbeta CDR3 rearrangement, sequence reads were collapsed and filtered. For each sample, productive Simpson clonality was calculated by taking the square root of Simpson's diversity index across productive rearrangements. Here the immuneACCESS table is served through TCRdb, limited to in-frame sequences with V and J called. Missing clones are a known gap in these copies; in checked studies unresolved V genes cover under half, and the rest lacks a known reason. Clone size and V and J calls were adopted from that table, with D and trimming inferred from the DNA. Within this sample are about 160,000 clones, with around 92% of them counted one time only. More than 4.5% of the sample rests with the top ten.

The entry originates in a study of blood T cell repertoires in COVID-19 (dated by TCRdb to the early 2020s). Describing the broader study: Collaborator samples came from the United States, Italy and Spain and covered acute and convalescent phases of COVID-19. The material from the prospective study consisted of cDNA or gDNA derived from T cells, B-cell-depleted T cells, or PBMCs. The dataset comprised deeply sampled blood TCRbeta repertoires from subjects exposed to, actively infected with, or recovered from COVID-19. The repertoires were released in a freely available public database meant as a resource for research on the immune response to SARS-CoV-2. Samples came from the ongoing ImmuneRACE study (first 160 participants) plus 1,254 subjects from 6 global collaborators. The sample metadata nearly always contained a de-identified subject ID, COVID-19 status, age in years and sex. Where available, HLA class I and class II types were taken from metadata supplied by the sample provider and were not determined by assay-based typing. General conclusions and limits of the study: How much clinical and demographic metadata was included differed by source and by participant, and the metadata was provided uncurated.

One collaborating source in Seattle enrolled patients during active infection and followed them longitudinally through the course of disease. Collaborating institutions collected whole blood in K2EDTA tubes following their own protocols. For TCRbeta analysis, collaborators shipped samples as frozen whole blood, isolated PBMCs, or DNA extracted from either of those sample types. Sequenced input: peripheral blood. This receptor was identified in a man aged 25-40 years with COVID-19, enrolled during active disease. The V and J segments used are TRBV11-2 and TRBJ2-3, with 11 junctional bases fitting TRBD2. This receptor carries the CDR3 CASSLGASGGSDTQYF. The bases read TGTGCCAGCAGCTTAGGAGCTAGCGGGGGGTCTGATACGCAGTATTTT.